A selection of T cell receptor beta chains follows, all from one sample in a study of T-cell memory formation after mild COVID-19. TCRdb fed the 5' RACE reads into MiXCR, producing one record per CDR3 protein. The table records approximately 400,000 distinct CDR3 sequences, roughly 18% of them present only once. The specimen sequenced was PBMCs or a T cell subset sorted from them (not recorded which). The receptors derive from a man between 18 and 29 years old who had mild COVID-19 (a few samples of this study predate the infection). Cell type and time point are not known. Each CDR3 is given with its conserved first and last residue. The order of the fields is D gene, J gene, V gene, clone size, CDR3 protein, CDR3 DNA. D genes are given only for firm matches. Size values are once, few and many counts, or a class for expanded clones, and some rows have none.

d_gene: .
j_gene: TRBJ1-1
v_gene: TRBV6-2/TRBV6-3
abundance: .
CDR3aa: CASSSYGTQNTEAFF
CDR3nt: TGTGCCAGCAGTTCTTACGGGACACAGAACACTGAAGCTTTCTTT

d_gene: .
j_gene: TRBJ2-3
v_gene: TRBV2
abundance: .
CDR3aa: CASSPGLFTQYF
CDR3nt: TGTGCCAGCAGTCCCGGACTTTTTACGCAGTATTTT

d_gene: .
j_gene: TRBJ2-7
v_gene: TRBV5-6
abundance: .
CDR3aa: CASSLADRIYEQYF
CDR3nt: TGTGCCAGCAGCTTGGCGGACAGAATCTACGAGCAGTACTTC

d_gene: .
j_gene: TRBJ2-7
v_gene: TRBV30
abundance: .
CDR3aa: CASGGRAYEQYF
CDR3nt: TGTGCCTCGGGGGGCAGGGCCTACGAGCAGTACTTC

d_gene: .
j_gene: TRBJ2-1
v_gene: TRBV12-3/TRBV12-4
abundance: few
CDR3aa: CASRRTDYNEQFF
CDR3nt: TGTGCCAGCCGCCGGACGGATTACAATGAGCAGTTCTTC

d_gene: .
j_gene: TRBJ2-7
v_gene: TRBV7-9
abundance: many
CDR3aa: CASSFTGYEQYF
CDR3nt: TGTGCCAGCAGCTTCACAGGGTACGAGCAGTACTTC

d_gene: .
j_gene: TRBJ2-7
v_gene: TRBV7-9
abundance: many
CDR3aa: CASSLSGSYEQYF
CDR3nt: TGTGCCAGCAGCCTATCAGGGTCCTACGAGCAGTACTTC

d_gene: .
j_gene: TRBJ2-7
v_gene: TRBV5-5
abundance: .
CDR3aa: CASSYRDRSGEQYF
CDR3nt: TGTGCCAGCAGCTACCGGGACCGCAGCGGGGAGCAGTACTTC

d_gene: .
j_gene: TRBJ2-5
v_gene: TRBV24-1
abundance: few
CDR3aa: CATSDFETQYF
CDR3nt: TGTGCCACCAGTGATTTTGAGACCCAGTACTTC

d_gene: .
j_gene: TRBJ1-2
v_gene: TRBV9
abundance: few
CDR3aa: CASGTPTYGYTF
CDR3nt: TGTGCCAGCGGGACTCCCACTTATGGCTACACCTTC

d_gene: .
j_gene: TRBJ2-5
v_gene: TRBV4-1
abundance: .
CDR3aa: CASSHQTGRIGETQYF
CDR3nt: TGCGCCAGCAGCCACCAGACAGGAAGGATCGGGGAGACCCAGTACTTC

d_gene: .
j_gene: TRBJ2-3
v_gene: TRBV7-8
abundance: .
CDR3aa: CASSPRLGTDTQYF
CDR3nt: TGTGCCAGCAGCCCTCGACTAGGCACAGATACGCAGTATTTT

d_gene: .
j_gene: TRBJ1-1
v_gene: TRBV4-2
abundance: few
CDR3aa: CASSQDRGMNTEAFF
CDR3nt: TGTGCCAGCAGCCAAGATCGGGGAATGAACACTGAAGCTTTCTTT